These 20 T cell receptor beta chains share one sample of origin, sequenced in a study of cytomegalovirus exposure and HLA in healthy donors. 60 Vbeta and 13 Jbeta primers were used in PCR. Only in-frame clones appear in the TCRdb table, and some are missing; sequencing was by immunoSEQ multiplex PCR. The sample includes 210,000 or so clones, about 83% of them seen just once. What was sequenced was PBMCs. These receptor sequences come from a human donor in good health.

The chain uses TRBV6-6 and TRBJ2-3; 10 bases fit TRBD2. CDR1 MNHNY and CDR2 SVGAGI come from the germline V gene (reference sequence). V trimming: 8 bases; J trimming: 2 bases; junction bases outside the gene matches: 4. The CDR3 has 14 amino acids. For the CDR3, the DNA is TGTGCCAGCCTAACTAGCGGGAACACAGATACGCAGTATTTT. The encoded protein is CASLTSGNTDTQYF.

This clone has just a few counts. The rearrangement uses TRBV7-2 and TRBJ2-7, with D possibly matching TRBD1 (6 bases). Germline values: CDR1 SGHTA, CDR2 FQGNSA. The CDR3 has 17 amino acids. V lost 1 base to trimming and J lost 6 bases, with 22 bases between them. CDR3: CASSLGGVGVRGIEQYF. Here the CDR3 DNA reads TGTGCCAGCAGCTTAGGAGGAGTGGGGGTCAGGGGCATCGAGCAGTACTTC.

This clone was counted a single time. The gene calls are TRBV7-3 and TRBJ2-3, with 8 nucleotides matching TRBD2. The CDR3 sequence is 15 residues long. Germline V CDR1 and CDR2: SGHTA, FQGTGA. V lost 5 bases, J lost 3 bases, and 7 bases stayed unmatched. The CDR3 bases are TGTGCCAGCAGCGATCAAGCGGGAGCAACAGATACGCAGTATTTT. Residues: CASSDQAGATDTQYF.

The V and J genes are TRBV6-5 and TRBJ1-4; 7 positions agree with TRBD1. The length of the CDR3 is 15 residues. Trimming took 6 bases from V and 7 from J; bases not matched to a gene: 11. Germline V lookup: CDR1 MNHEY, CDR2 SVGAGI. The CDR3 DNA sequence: TGTGCCAGCAGCCCTCACAGGGGTTGGAGTGAAAAACTGTTTTTT. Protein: CASSPHRGWSEKLFF.

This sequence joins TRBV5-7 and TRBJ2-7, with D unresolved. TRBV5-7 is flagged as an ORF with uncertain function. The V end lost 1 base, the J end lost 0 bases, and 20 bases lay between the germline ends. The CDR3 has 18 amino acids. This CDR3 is CASSLSATDAVSSYEQYF. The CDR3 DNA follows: TGTGCCAGCAGCTTGTCTGCGACTGACGCGGTAAGCTCCTACGAGCAGTACTTC.

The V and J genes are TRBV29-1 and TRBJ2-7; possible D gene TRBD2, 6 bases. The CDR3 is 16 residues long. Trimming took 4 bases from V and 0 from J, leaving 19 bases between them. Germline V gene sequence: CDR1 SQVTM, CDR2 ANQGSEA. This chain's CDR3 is CSVGRGAGSPSYEQYF. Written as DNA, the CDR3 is TGCAGCGTTGGCCGGGGAGCGGGCTCCCCCTCCTACGAGCAGTACTTC.

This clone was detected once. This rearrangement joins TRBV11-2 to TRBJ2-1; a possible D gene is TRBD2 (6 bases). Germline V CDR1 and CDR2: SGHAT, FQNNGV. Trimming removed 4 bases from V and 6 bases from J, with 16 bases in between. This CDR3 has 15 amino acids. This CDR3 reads CASSSHGGKVNEQFF. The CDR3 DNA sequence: TGTGCCAGCAGCTCTCATGGGGGGAAGGTCAATGAGCAGTTCTTC.

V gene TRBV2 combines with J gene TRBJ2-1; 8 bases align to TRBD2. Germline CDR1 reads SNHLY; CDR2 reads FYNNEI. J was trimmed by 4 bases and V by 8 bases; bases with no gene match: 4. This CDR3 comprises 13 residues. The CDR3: CASSSGSYNEQFF. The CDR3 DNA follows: TGTGCCAGCTCTAGCGGGTCTTACAATGAGCAGTTCTTC.

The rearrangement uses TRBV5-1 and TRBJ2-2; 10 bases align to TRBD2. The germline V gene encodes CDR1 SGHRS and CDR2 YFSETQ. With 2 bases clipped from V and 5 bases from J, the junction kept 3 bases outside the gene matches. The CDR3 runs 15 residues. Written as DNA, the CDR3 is TGCGCCAGCAGCTTAAAACTAGCGGGGACCGGGGAGCTGTTTTTT. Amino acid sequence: CASSLKLAGTGELFF.

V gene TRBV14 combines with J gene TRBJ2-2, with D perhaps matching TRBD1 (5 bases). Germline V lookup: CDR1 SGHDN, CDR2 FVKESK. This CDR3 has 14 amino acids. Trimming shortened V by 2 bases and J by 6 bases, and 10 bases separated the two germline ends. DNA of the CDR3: TGTGCCAGCAGCCAACAGGGTTCGCCCGGGGAGCTGTTTTTT. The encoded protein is CASSQQGSPGELFF.

The DNA for the CDR3 is TGTGCCAGCAGGGGGCGGGACCGAAGCTCCTACGAGCAGTACTTC. Translating gives CASRGRDRSSYEQYF. This chain connects TRBV6-5 to TRBJ2-7; possible D gene TRBD2, 6 bases. This CDR3 contains 15 residues. Germline V CDR1 and CDR2: MNHEY, SVGAGI. V lost 6 bases and J 0 bases, leaving 15 bases between the germline ends.

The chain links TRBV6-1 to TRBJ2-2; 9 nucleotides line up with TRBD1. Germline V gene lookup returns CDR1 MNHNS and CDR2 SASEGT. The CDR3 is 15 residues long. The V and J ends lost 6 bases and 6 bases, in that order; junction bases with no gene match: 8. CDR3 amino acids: CASSPRTGEAGELFF. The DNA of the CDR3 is TGTGCCAGCAGCCCCCGGACAGGGGAGGCCGGGGAGCTGTTTTTT.

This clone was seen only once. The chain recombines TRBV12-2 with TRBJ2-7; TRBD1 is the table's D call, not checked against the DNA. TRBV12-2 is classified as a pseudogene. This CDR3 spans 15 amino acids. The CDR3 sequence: CASRSPGQGTYEQYF. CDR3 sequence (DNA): TGTGCAAGTCGCTCACCGGGACAGGGGACCTACGAGCAGTACTTC.

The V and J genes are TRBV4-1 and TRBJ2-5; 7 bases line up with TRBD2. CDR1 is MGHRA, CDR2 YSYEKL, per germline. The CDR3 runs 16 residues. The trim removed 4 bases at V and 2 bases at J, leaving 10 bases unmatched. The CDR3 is CASSPHVGGGQETQYF. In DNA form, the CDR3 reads TGCGCCAGCAGCCCCCACGTTGGGGGGGGTCAAGAGACCCAGTACTTC.

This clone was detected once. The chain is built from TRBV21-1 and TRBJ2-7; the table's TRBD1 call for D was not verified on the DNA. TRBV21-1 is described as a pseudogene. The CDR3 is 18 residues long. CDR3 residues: CASSKALWDRRSSYEQYF. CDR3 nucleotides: TGTGCCAGCAGCAAAGCGCTCTGGGACAGGCGCAGCTCCTACGAGCAGTACTTC.

The CDR3 region is CASSQRTVSTDTQYF. In DNA, the CDR3 is TGTGCCAGCAGCCAGAGGACAGTTAGCACAGATACGCAGTATTTT. The chain employs TRBV7-2 and TRBJ2-3; weak D call: TRBD1 (6 bases). The germline V gene encodes CDR1 SGHTA and CDR2 FQGNSA. The CDR3 extends over 15 amino acids. V gave up 5 bases and J gave up 0 bases, with 12 bases separating them.

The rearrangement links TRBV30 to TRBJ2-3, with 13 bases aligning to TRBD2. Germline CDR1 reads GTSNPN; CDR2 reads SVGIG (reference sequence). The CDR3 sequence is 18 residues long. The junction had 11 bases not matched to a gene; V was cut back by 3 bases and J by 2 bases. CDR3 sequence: CAWRDGTSGIGYTDTQYF. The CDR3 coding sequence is TGTGCCTGGAGGGACGGGACTAGCGGGATTGGGTACACAGATACGCAGTATTTT.

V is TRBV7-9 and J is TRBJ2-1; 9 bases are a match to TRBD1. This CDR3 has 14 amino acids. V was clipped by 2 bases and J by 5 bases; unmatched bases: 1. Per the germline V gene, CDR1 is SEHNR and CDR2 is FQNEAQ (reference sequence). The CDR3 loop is CASSLRDRDNEQFF. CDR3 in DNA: TGTGCCAGCAGCTTAAGGGACAGGGACAATGAGCAGTTCTTC.

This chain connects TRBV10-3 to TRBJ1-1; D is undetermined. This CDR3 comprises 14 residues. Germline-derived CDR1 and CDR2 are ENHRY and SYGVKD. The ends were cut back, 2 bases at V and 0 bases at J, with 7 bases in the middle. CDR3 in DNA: TGTGCCATCAGTGAGGGGCTTATGAACACTGAAGCTTTCTTT. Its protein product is CAISEGLMNTEAFF.

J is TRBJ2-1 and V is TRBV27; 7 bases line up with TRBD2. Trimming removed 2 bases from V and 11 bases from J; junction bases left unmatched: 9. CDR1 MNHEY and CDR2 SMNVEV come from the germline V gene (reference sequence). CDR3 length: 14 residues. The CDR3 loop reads CASSLPATSGKQFF. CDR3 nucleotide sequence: TGTGCCAGCAGTTTACCCGCAACAAGCGGGAAGCAGTTCTTC.